This T cell receptor (beta chain) derives from a study of blood T cell repertoires in COVID-19. Study in general: Researchers got acute and convalescent COVID-19 samples from the United States, Italy and Spain. PBMCs, B-cell-depleted T cells, or T cells provided the cDNA or gDNA that made up the material.

This CDR3 is 15 amino acids long. Germline values: CDR1 SGHVT, CDR2 SQSDAQ. Trimming took off 5 bases at V and 1 base at J, with 12 bases between the two ends. As handled by the study authors: From reference gene primer amplification, estimates of nucleated cell counts were derived. Profiled with immunoSEQ multiplex PCR; TCRdb holds only in-frame clones, not every one. The V and J calls and the clone size are those of that table, but D and trimming were determined from the DNA. Among a few hundred thousand clones, 70% to 90% were seen once, and the ten largest hold 11%. Material: peripheral blood. The V and J genes are TRBV7-4 and TRBJ2-1; no firm D call. This receptor was taken from a woman in her seventies with acute or convalescent COVID-19. The CDR3 reads CASSLITLSYNEQFF. The CDR3 coding sequence is TGTGCCAGCAGCCTTATAACATTATCCTACAATGAGCAGTTCTTC.